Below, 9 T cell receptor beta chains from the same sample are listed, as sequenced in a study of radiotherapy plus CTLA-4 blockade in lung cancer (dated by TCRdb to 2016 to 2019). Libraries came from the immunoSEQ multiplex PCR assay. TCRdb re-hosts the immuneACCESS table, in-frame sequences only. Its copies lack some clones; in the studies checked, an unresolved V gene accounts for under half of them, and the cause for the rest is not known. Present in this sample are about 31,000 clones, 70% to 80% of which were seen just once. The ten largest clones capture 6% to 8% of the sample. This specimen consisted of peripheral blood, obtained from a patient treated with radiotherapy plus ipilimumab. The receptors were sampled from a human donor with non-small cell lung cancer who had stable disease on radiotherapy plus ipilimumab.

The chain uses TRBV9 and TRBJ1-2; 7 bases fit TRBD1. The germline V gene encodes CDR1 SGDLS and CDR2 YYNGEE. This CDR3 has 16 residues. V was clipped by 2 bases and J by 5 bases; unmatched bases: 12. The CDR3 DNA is TGTGCCAGCAGCGTCACCTTGGACAGGAAGGGGTATGGCTACACCTTC. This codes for CASSVTLDRKGYGYTF.

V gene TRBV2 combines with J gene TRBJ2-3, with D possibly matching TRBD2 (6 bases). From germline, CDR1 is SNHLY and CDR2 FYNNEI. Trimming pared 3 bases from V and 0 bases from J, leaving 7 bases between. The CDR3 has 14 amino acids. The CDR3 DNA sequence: TGTGCCAGCAGTGAGGGGGGTAGCACAGATACGCAGTATTTT. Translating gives CASSEGGSTDTQYF.

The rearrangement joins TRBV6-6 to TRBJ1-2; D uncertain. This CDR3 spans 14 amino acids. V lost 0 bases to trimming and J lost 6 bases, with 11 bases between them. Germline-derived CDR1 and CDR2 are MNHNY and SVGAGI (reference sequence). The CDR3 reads CASSYSNRIDGYTF. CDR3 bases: TGTGCCAGCAGTTACTCGAACAGAATCGATGGCTACACCTTC.

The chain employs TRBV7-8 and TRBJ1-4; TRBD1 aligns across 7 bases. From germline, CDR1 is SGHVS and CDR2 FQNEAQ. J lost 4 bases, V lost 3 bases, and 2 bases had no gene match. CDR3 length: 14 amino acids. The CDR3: CASSFSGGNEKLFF. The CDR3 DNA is TGTGCCAGCAGCTTTTCAGGGGGTAATGAAAAACTGTTTTTT.

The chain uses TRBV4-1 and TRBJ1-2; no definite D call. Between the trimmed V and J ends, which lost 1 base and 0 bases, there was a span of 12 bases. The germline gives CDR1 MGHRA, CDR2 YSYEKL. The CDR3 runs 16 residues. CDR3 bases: TGCGCCAGCAGCCAAGGGAGAACACTTACTAACTATGGCTACACCTTC. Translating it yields CASSQGRTLTNYGYTF.

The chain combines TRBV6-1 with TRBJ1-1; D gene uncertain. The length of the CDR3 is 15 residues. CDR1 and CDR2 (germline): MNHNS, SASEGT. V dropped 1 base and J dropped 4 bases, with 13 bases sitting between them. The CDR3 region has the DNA TGTGCCAGCAGTGAAGATCCGGGGAAGTTCACTGAAGCTTTCTTT. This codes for CASSEDPGKFTEAFF.

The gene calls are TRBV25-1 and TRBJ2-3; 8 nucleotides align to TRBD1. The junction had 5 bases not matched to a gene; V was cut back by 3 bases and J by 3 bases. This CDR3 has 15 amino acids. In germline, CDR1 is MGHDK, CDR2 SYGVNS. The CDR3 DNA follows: TGTGCCAGCAGTGAGTCGCAGGGGGCGACAGATACGCAGTATTTT. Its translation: CASSESQGATDTQYF.

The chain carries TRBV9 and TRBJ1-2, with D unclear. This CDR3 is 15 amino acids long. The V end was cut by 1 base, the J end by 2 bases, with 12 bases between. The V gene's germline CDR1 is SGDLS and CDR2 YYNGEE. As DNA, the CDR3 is TGTGCCAGCAGCGTAAGTCGCCAAGACAACTATGGCTACACCTTC. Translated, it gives CASSVSRQDNYGYTF.

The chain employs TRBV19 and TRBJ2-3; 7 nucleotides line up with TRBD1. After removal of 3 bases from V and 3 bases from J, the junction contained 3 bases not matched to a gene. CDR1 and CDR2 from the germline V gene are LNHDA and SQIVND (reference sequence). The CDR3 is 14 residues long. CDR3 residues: CASSIRQGTDTQYF. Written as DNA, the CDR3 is TGTGCCAGTAGTATTCGACAGGGAACAGATACGCAGTATTTT.